This T cell receptor beta chain was captured by sequencing in a study of control samples from healthy donors and cancer patients (dated by TCRdb to the early 2020s). Library creation used the immunoSEQ multiplex PCR assay. Imported from immuneACCESS, the table was reduced by TCRdb to in-frame sequences with V and J called. These copies leave out some clones; in studies compared against another copy, an unresolved V gene accounts for under half, and the cause of the remainder is not known. This sample comprises 95,000 to 150,000 clones, approximately 93% of them detected only once. The ten largest clones capture around 7.6% of the sample. The CDR3 has 16 amino acids, counting the end cysteine and phenylalanine. The retained sequence is limited to the CDR3, 48 bases, with the frame set at the first base. Trimming accounts for 3 bases at V and 1 base at J, while the number of junction bases matched to no gene is 8. Reading the germline V gene gives CDR1 SGDLS and CDR2 YYNGEE.

A note on this clone: Its antigen remains undetermined. Base qualities are not recorded, but no much larger clone differs from it by a single base.

The sequenced sample consisted of blood. The receptor comes from a woman aged 18-29 years in good health. The rearranged segments are TRBV9 and TRBJ2-3; 7 bases in the junction line up with TRBD1. The DNA is as follows: TGTGCCAGCAGCGCCACCGGACAGGACCGCACAGATACGCAGTATTTT. This encodes CASSATGQDRTDTQYF. Reference TRBV9 and TRBJ2-3 proteins supply the regions before and after the CDR3; the full variable domain is: DSGVTQTPKHLITATGQRVTLRCSPRSGDLSVYWYQQSLDQGLQFLIQYYNGEERAKGNILERFSAQQFPDLHSELNLSSLELGDSALYFCASSATGQDRTDTQYFGPGTRLTVL.